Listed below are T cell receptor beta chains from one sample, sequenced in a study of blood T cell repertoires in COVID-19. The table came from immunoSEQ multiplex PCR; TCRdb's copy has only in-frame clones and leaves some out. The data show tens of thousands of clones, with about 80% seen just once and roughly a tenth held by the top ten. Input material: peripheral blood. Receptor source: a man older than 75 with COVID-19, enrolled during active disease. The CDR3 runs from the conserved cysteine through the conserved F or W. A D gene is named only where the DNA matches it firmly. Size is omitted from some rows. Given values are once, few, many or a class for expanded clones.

CAWSPRDNTGNTIYF	TGTGCCTGGAGTCCCCGGGACAACACTGGAAACACCATATATTTT	.	TRBV30	TRBJ1-3	.
CATSSPGTGSGVYGYTF	TGTGCCACCAGCAGTCCCGGGACAGGGTCTGGGGTCTATGGCTACACCTTC	TRBD1	TRBV15	TRBJ1-2	.
CASSLARGGSTGELFF	TGTGCCAGCAGCTTAGCGCGGGGGGGGAGCACCGGGGAGCTGTTTTTT	TRBD2	TRBV7-6	TRBJ2-2	.
CASSSTGGRNSPLHF	TGTGCCAGCAGCTCGACAGGGGGAAGGAATTCACCCCTCCACTTT	TRBD1	TRBV7-8	TRBJ1-6	.
CACDRNGQGVNQPQHF	TGTGCTTGCGACCGGAACGGACAGGGAGTTAATCAGCCCCAGCATTTT	TRBD1	TRBV19	TRBJ1-5	.
CASRRIQGTNEKLFF	TGTGCCAGCAGGCGGATCCAGGGGACTAATGAAAAACTGTTTTTT	.	TRBV5-5	TRBJ1-4	.
CASSQDGSTNEKLFF	TGTGCCAGCAGTCAGGATGGCTCAACTAATGAAAAACTGTTTTTT	.	TRBV28	TRBJ1-4	once
CASSRSGQSKETQYF	TGTGCCAGCAGCCGTAGCGGGCAGTCTAAAGAGACCCAGTACTTC	TRBD2	TRBV9	TRBJ2-5	once
CASSLALGGVDTQYF	TGTGCCAGCAGCTTAGCGTTAGGAGGGGTAGATACGCAGTATTTT	.	TRBV7-8	TRBJ2-3	few
CASSRPPQISYNEQFF	TGTGCCAGCAGTCGCCCCCCACAAATAAGCTACAATGAGCAGTTCTTC	.	TRBV27	TRBJ2-1	once
CASSLGGQGNSPLHF	TGTGCCAGCAGTCTAGGGGGACAGGGGAATTCACCCCTCCACTTT	TRBD1	TRBV28	TRBJ1-6	.
CASSQALSGAATDTQYF	TGCGCCAGCAGCCAAGCGCTCTCAGGGGCGGCCACAGATACGCAGTATTTT	.	TRBV4-3	TRBJ2-3	.
CASSPLPMDGYTF	TGTGCCAGCAGCCCCCTCCCTATGGATGGCTACACCTTC	.	TRBV7-9	TRBJ1-2	.
CASSLPARGGSPLHF	TGTGCCAGCAGCTTGCCTGCGAGAGGTGGTTCACCCCTCCACTTT	.	TRBV5-6	TRBJ1-6	.
CASSPGQGFFQVYGYTF	TGTGCCAGTAGTCCGGGACAGGGTTTTTTCCAGGTTTATGGCTACACCTTC	TRBD1	TRBV19	TRBJ1-2	.
CASSFIRRGGTHEQFF	TGCGCCAGCAGCTTTATACGGCGGGGGGGCACGCATGAGCAGTTCTTC	TRBD2	TRBV5-1	TRBJ2-1	.
CASSPSSNQPQHF	TGTGCCAGCTCCCCCTCGAGCAATCAGCCCCAGCATTTT	.	TRBV18	TRBJ1-5	.
CASSPGQGGTYEQYF	TGCGCCAGCAGCCCGGGACAGGGAGGTACCTACGAGCAGTACTTC	TRBD1	TRBV4-3	TRBJ2-7	.
CASSDYGFRGQETQYF	TGTGCCAGCAGTGACTATGGTTTTAGGGGACAAGAGACCCAGTACTTC	.	TRBV2	TRBJ2-5	.
CASRGQKGEQYF	TGTGCCAGCAGGGGACAGAAGGGCGAGCAGTACTTC	TRBD1	TRBV12-3/TRBV12-4	TRBJ2-7	.
CSVEVSSTNTEAFF	TGCAGCGTTGAAGTTAGTTCTACGAACACTGAAGCTTTCTTT	.	TRBV29-1	TRBJ1-1	.
CASSSGQVKGSNQPQHF	TGTGCCAGCAGTTCCGGACAGGTAAAAGGGAGCAATCAGCCCCAGCATTTT	TRBD1	TRBV28	TRBJ1-5	.
CASKNQGYNEQFF	TGTGCCAGCAAGAACCAGGGGTACAATGAGCAGTTCTTC	.	TRBV3-1/TRBV3-2	TRBJ2-1	.
CASSSLDRVESPLHF	TGTGCCAGCAGTTCCCTGGACAGGGTGGAATCACCCCTCCACTTT	TRBD1	TRBV6-5	TRBJ1-6	.
CASSQEGSLAGGPSETQYF	TGCGCCAGCAGCCAAGAGGGGAGTCTAGCGGGGGGGCCGTCGGAGACCCAGTACTTC	TRBD2	TRBV4-3	TRBJ2-5	.
CAISEKAQGASNQPQHF	TGTGCCATCAGTGAGAAAGCGCAGGGGGCGAGCAATCAGCCCCAGCATTTT	TRBD1	TRBV10-3	TRBJ1-5	.
CASSPGLAHNEQYF	TGTGCCAGCAGTCCGGGACTAGCGCACAACGAGCAGTACTTC	TRBD2	TRBV6-2/TRBV6-3	TRBJ2-7	.
CASSLGQGIEPQHF	TGCGCCAGCAGCTTGGGGCAGGGAATCGAGCCCCAGCATTTT	.	TRBV5-1	TRBJ1-5	.
CASSRSGTGELFF	TGTGCCAGCAGCCGAAGCGGGACCGGGGAGCTGTTTTTT	.	TRBV3-1/TRBV3-2	TRBJ2-2	.
CAIRSRGQSSSYEQYF	TGTGCCATCCGAAGTAGGGGACAGTCAAGCTCCTACGAGCAGTACTTC	TRBD1	TRBV10-3	TRBJ2-7	.
CASSLKSGTLSNQPQHF	TGTGCCAGCAGCTTAAAATCAGGGACTCTTAGCAATCAGCCCCAGCATTTT	.	TRBV7-9	TRBJ1-5	.
CASSRQGGRNEQFF	TGTGCCAGTAGCCGACAGGGGGGGAGGAATGAGCAGTTCTTC	TRBD1	TRBV19	TRBJ2-1	.
CASRGPRGTDTQYF	TGTGCCAGCAGGGGGCCAAGGGGCACAGATACGCAGTATTTT	.	TRBV27	TRBJ2-3	.
CASSRVNTGELFF	TGTGCCAGTAGCAGGGTGAACACCGGGGAGCTGTTTTTT	.	TRBV19	TRBJ2-2	.
CASSIGDSISNQPQHF	TGTGCCAGTAGTATAGGGGACAGTATTAGCAATCAGCCCCAGCATTTT	TRBD1	TRBV19	TRBJ1-5	.
CASRTYWRDRSNYGYTF	TGTGCCAGCAGGACATACTGGCGGGACAGATCAAACTATGGCTACACCTTC	.	TRBV21-1	TRBJ1-2	.
CASSPDTGYTDTQYF	TGTGCCAGCAGCCCGGATACAGGGTACACAGATACGCAGTATTTT	.	TRBV7-8	TRBJ2-3	.
CASSVTRNTEAFF	TGTGCCAGCAGCGTGACAAGGAACACTGAAGCTTTCTTT	.	TRBV9	TRBJ1-1	.
CSASPNLRGLSEAFF	TGCAGTGCTAGTCCAAACCTCAGGGGGCTCTCTGAAGCTTTCTTT	TRBD1	TRBV20-1	TRBJ1-1	.
CASSPSGESYNTF	TGTGCCAGCTCACCATCCGGGGAATCGTATAACACCTTC	.	TRBV18	TRBJ1-2	.
CASSPLNRGQETQYF	TGTGCCAGCAGCCCCCTCAACAGGGGGCAAGAGACCCAGTACTTC	TRBD1	TRBV7-2	TRBJ2-5	.
CASSSDRAGATNEKLFF	TGTGCCAGCAGCTCGGACAGGGCCGGGGCAACTAATGAAAAACTGTTTTTT	TRBD1	TRBV13	TRBJ1-4	once
CASSQQADTQYF	TGTGCCAGCAGCCAACAAGCAGATACGCAGTATTTT	.	TRBV7-9	TRBJ2-3	once
CASSLLGTVQETQYF	TGTGCCAGCAGCCTACTGGGGACAGTTCAAGAGACCCAGTACTTC	TRBD1	TRBV3-1/TRBV3-2	TRBJ2-5	.
CAISRLASETQYF	TGTGCCATCAGTCGACTAGCAAGCGAGACCCAGTACTTC	TRBD2	TRBV10-3	TRBJ2-5	.